In its sample, the clone carrying this T cell receptor (beta chain) was seen a few times. V was shortened by 1 base and J by 3 bases, with 10 bases between the two germline ends. This CDR3 is 15 amino acids long. CDR1 and CDR2 (germline): MGHRA, YSYEKL. In the source study's methods: Nucleated cell number was recorded as an estimate derived from reference gene primer amplification. Repertoires were generated with immunoSEQ multiplex PCR, while TCRdb's copy carries only in-frame clones and drops some. V and J calls and clone size are as listed in that table; D and trimming were resolved from the DNA. The sample yields about 270,000 clones, around 80% seen once. The record originates from a study of blood T cell repertoires in COVID-19.

The chain combines TRBV4-1 with TRBJ1-5; D is uncertain. The sample was peripheral blood. The TCR comes from an elderly man with acute or convalescent COVID-19. The CDR3 region is CASSQVQELNQPQHF. The DNA for the CDR3 is TGCGCCAGCAGCCAAGTCCAGGAACTCAATCAGCCCCAGCATTTT.